One sample yielded the 15 T cell receptor beta chains listed below, sequenced in a study of blood T cell repertoires in COVID-19. The assay was immunoSEQ multiplex PCR, and TCRdb's table has in-frame clones only and misses some. The sample carries approximately 190,000 clones, about 85% recorded once. The sequenced sample consisted of peripheral blood. The receptors shown here come from a human donor in a cohort sampled during active COVID-19.

The chain carries TRBV6-5 and TRBJ1-2, with TRBD1 matching 7 bases. CDR1 and CDR2 from the germline V gene are MNHEY and SVGAGI. The J segment lost 8 bases and the V segment lost 6 bases, leaving 15 bases of the junction unmatched. CDR3 length: 15 amino acids. The CDR3 region has the DNA TGTGCCAGCAGGAGGACAGGAGGTTCTTTCGGAGGCTACACCTTC. Its protein product is CASRRTGGSFGGYTF.

J is TRBJ2-6 and V is TRBV10-3; D is unresolved. The V end lost 8 bases, the J end lost 2 bases, and 7 bases lay between the germline ends. CDR1 and CDR2 (germline): ENHRY, SYGVKD. The CDR3 runs 13 residues. CDR3 protein: CAISTAGANVLTF. The CDR3 bases are TGTGCCATCTCAACAGCTGGGGCCAACGTCCTGACTTTC.

The chain is built from TRBV3-1 (or the pseudogene TRBV3-2) and TRBJ1-1; D uncertain. V gave up 4 bases and J gave up 2 bases, with 17 bases separating them. CDR1 is LGHDT and CDR2 is YNNKEL in the germline V gene (reference sequence). The CDR3 consists of 16 residues. CDR3 loop: CASSRDLARTNTEAFF. The CDR3 coding sequence is TGTGCCAGCAGCCGAGACCTAGCGAGGACCAACACTGAAGCTTTCTTT.

The rearrangement links TRBV5-6 to TRBJ1-5, with a possible D match to TRBD1 (5 bases). V was trimmed by 4 bases and J by 4 bases, leaving 9 bases between them. Germline V lookup: CDR1 SGHDT, CDR2 YYEEEE. This CDR3 has 13 residues. CDR3 sequence reads: CASSRSGNQPQHF. Here the CDR3 DNA reads TGTGCCAGCAGCCGTTCAGGGAATCAGCCCCAGCATTTT.

The chain is built from TRBV5-1 and TRBJ2-6, with D tentatively TRBD1 (6 bases). V shed 5 bases and J shed 1 base, with 10 bases lying between them. The CDR3 covers 15 residues. Germline values: CDR1 SGHRS, CDR2 YFSETQ. The CDR3, as DNA: TGCGCCAGCAGAAGTACAGGGTCTGGGGCCAACGTCCTGACTTTC. The encoded protein is CASRSTGSGANVLTF. The full variable domain, its missing parts supplied by reference TRBV5-1 and TRBJ2-6, is KAGVTQTPRYLIKTRGQQVTLSCSPISGHRSVSWYQQTPGQGLQFLFEYFSETQRNKGNFPGRFSGRQFSNSRSEMNVSTLELGDSALYLCASRSTGSGANVLTFGAGSRLTVL.

The CDR3 spells CASSPGSYNEQFF. CDR3 DNA: TGTGCCAGCAGCCCGGGATCATACAATGAGCAGTTCTTC. This chain uses TRBV12-3 or TRBV12-4 with TRBJ2-1; D is perhaps TRBD2 (5 bases). The CDR3 sequence is 13 residues long. V was pared by 6 bases and J by 4 bases, with 10 bases between.

This chain joins TRBV19 and TRBJ2-1; no reliable D call. V was shortened by 7 bases and J by 4 bases, with 8 bases between the two germline ends. This CDR3 comprises 12 residues. Germline V lookup: CDR1 LNHDA, CDR2 SQIVND (reference sequence). Here the CDR3 DNA reads TGTGCCAGTATCTCTAAGTACAATGAGCAGTTCTTC. Protein product: CASISKYNEQFF.

The rearrangement links TRBV12-3 or TRBV12-4 to TRBJ1-5; 7 bases map to TRBD1. V lost 6 bases, J lost 7 bases, and 6 bases stayed unmatched. The CDR3 sequence is 13 residues long. The CDR3 region is CASSPDRDQPQHF. CDR3 nucleotides: TGTGCCAGCAGCCCAGACAGGGACCAGCCCCAGCATTTT.

The chain recombines TRBV9 with TRBJ2-1, with 8 bases identical to TRBD1. CDR3 size: 15 residues. With 2 bases clipped from V and 5 bases from J, the junction kept 6 bases outside the gene matches. Germline CDR1 reads SGDLS; CDR2 reads YYNGEE. As DNA, the CDR3 is TGTGCCAGCAGCGTGACAGGGGAATCAGACAATGAGCAGTTCTTC. This codes for CASSVTGESDNEQFF. Full variable domain (rest looked up from reference TRBV9 and TRBJ2-1): DSGVTQTPKHLITATGQRVTLRCSPRSGDLSVYWYQQSLDQGLQFLIQYYNGEERAKGNILERFSAQQFPDLHSELNLSSLELGDSALYFCASSVTGESDNEQFFGPGTRLTVL.

This clone was recorded once. The rearrangement uses TRBV12-3 or TRBV12-4 and TRBJ2-2, with unresolved D. V was trimmed by 7 bases and J by 7 bases, leaving 10 bases between them. The CDR3 covers 12 residues. The DNA of the CDR3 is TGTGCCAGCACCAGTCGTGGCGGGGAGCTGTTTTTT. This encodes CASTSRGGELFF.

J is TRBJ2-5 and V is TRBV29-1; maybe TRBD2 (5 bases). CDR1 and CDR2 from the germline V gene are SQVTM and ANQGSEA. The CDR3 extends over 14 amino acids. V shed 6 bases and J shed 5 bases, with 19 bases lying between them. CDR3 nucleotides: TGCAGCGTCGGTGGACGGGTTTGGAGGGAGACCCAGTACTTC. This sequence encodes CSVGGRVWRETQYF.

This sequence joins TRBV6-2 or TRBV6-3 and TRBJ1-2; 7 bases map to TRBD1. The CDR3 covers 15 residues. Germline V gives CDR1 MNHEY, CDR2 SVGEGT. The junction had 11 bases not matched to a gene; V was cut back by 2 bases and J by 8 bases. CDR3 bases: TGTGCCAGCAGTTACACACACGGACAGGCGGGGGGCTACACCTTC. It codes for CASSYTHGQAGGYTF.

The chain employs TRBV11-3 and TRBJ2-3; D gene ambiguous. CDR3 length: 15 amino acids. V was pared by 7 bases and J by 1 base, with 15 bases between. The germline CDR1 and CDR2 sequences are SGHNT and YENEEA. The chain's CDR3 is CASTPITPGTDTQYF. As DNA, the CDR3 is TGTGCCAGCACCCCGATAACCCCGGGCACAGATACGCAGTATTTT.

This clone was seen only a few times. This chain uses TRBV28 with TRBJ1-1, with no clear D. Deletions cut 7 bases from V and 12 bases from J, with 24 bases between. The CDR3 runs to 14 residues. Germline V gene data show CDR1 as MDHEN and CDR2 as SYDVKM. CDR3 loop: CASNIPGDRASTFF. The CDR3 DNA reads TGTGCCAGCAATATCCCGGGAGACCGGGCTTCGACTTTCTTT.

The chain employs TRBV3-1 (or the pseudogene TRBV3-2) and TRBJ2-7, with 11 bases identical to TRBD2. Trimming removed 1 base from V and 2 bases from J; junction bases left unmatched: 7. This CDR3 spans 17 amino acids. CDR1 LGHDT and CDR2 YNNKEL come from the germline V gene (reference sequence). The CDR3 sequence: CASSQGHLAGGTYEQYF. The CDR3 nucleotides read TGTGCCAGCAGCCAAGGGCACCTAGCGGGAGGAACCTACGAGCAGTACTTC.